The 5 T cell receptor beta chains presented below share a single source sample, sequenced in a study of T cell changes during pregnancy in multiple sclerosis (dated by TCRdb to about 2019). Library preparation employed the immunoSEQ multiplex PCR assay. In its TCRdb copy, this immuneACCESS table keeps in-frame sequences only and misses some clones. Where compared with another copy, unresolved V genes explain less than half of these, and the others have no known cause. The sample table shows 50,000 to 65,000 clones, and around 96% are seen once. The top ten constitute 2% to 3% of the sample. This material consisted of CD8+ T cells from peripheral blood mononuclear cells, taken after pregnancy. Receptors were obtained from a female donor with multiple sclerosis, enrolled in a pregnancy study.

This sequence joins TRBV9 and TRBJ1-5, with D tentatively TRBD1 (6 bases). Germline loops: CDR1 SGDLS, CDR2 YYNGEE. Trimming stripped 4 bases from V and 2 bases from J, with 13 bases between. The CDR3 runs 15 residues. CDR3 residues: CASSPQGNGNQPQHF. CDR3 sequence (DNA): TGTGCCAGCAGCCCCCAGGGGAATGGCAATCAGCCCCAGCATTTT.

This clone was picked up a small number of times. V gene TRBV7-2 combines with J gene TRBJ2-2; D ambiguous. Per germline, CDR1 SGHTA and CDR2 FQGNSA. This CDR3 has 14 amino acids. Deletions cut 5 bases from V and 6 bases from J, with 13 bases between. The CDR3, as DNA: TGTGCCAGCAGCGCTAACGTTGACTCCGGGGAGCTGTTTTTT. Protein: CASSANVDSGELFF.

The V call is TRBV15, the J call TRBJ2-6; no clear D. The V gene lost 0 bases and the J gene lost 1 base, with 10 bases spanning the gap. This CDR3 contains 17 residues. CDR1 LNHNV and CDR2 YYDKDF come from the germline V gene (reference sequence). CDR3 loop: CATSRDWAESGANVLTF. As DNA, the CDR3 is TGTGCCACCAGCAGAGATTGGGCTGAGTCTGGGGCCAACGTCCTGACTTTC.

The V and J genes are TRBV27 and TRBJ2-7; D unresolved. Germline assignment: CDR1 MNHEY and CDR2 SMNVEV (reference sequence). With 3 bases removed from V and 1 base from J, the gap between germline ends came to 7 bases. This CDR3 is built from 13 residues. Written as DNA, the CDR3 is TGTGCCAGCAGTTTCCGCCAGTCCTACGAGCAGTACTTC. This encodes CASSFRQSYEQYF.

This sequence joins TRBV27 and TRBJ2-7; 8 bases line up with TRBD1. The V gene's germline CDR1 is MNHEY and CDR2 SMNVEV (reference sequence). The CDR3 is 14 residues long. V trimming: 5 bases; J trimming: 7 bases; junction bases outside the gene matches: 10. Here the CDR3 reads CASSPGQGFGEQYF. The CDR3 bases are TGTGCCAGCAGTCCCGGACAGGGCTTCGGGGAGCAGTACTTC.